This T cell receptor (beta chain) comes out of a study of shared clonotypes between healthy human individuals. In the study overall: CD8 memory received one plate per donor, CD8 naive two, CD4 memory three and CD4 naive three. Study findings and constraints: Generation probability values for non-shared clonotypes were lower than those for clonotypes shared by all four donors. What naive subsets generally showed was a larger estimated richness than memory subsets showed. Sequencing of the sorted subsets was shown by rarefaction to be incomplete despite large depth.

The germline gives CDR1 MNHEY, CDR2 SVGAGI. Trimming stripped 5 bases from V and 7 bases from J, with 18 bases between. The CDR3 is 14 residues long. Assay: immunoSEQ multiplex PCR; the TCRdb copy retains only in-frame clones and omits some. Of about 580,000 clones listed, 95% to 98% are singletons. Selected positively for CCR7 and CD45RO-negative, naive CD8 cells excluded terminally differentiated effector memory CD45RA+ cells. For this clone: The antigen is unknown.

The J gene is TRBJ2-7, the V gene TRBV6-5; tentatively, D is TRBD1 or TRBD2 (5 bases each). Input material: naive CD8+ T cells sorted from blood. The TCR comes from a man aged 25-45 years in good health. In DNA, the CDR3 is TGTGCCAGCAGTACGCCAGGGTCCGGCGGGGAGCAGTACTTC. This gives the protein CASSTPGSGGEQYF.